The source of this T cell receptor (beta chain) is a study of blood T cells in healthy people across ages. As for the study in general: Researchers report that template switching captured about one barcoded beta molecule per two T cells.

The V gene lost 6 bases and the J gene lost 7 bases, with 12 bases spanning the gap. CDR1 and CDR2 (germline): SGHTA, FQGNSA. CDR3 length: 13 amino acids. A second PCR of 7 to 11 cycles used a sample-barcoded 5' primer and a J-beta primer mix. TCRdb analysed the 5' RACE reads with MiXCR anew, one entry per CDR3 protein. The data show 500,000 to 650,000 distinct CDR3 sequences, around a quarter seen once. These same records also appear under a second study, on T cells of mothers and their children. This second study notes: For each mother, over 9.5 million TCR beta CDR3 reads were obtained, and for each child, some 3.1 million. Related and unrelated pairs show similar shaping of TCR recombination output by thymic selection.

The chain carries TRBV7-2 and TRBJ1-4; D perhaps matches TRBD1 (6 bases). The receptor was derived from a boy aged 2 to 10 in good health. The sample taken for sequencing was blood. The CDR3 is CASRAGAGEKLFF. In nucleotides, the CDR3 is TGTGCCAGCAGGGCAGGGGCGGGTGAAAAACTGTTTTTT.